One and the same sample provided the 25 T cell receptor beta chains below, sequenced in a study of blood T cells in healthy people across ages. A J-beta primer mix and a sample-barcoded 5' primer were used in a second PCR of about 7 to 12 cycles. TCRdb re-called the 5' RACE reads with MiXCR, one entry per CDR3 protein. This table holds roughly 900,000 distinct CDR3 sequences, around 48% found once. Sequenced input: blood. These receptors originate from a man in his thirties or forties in good health.

The V and J genes are TRBV7-2 and TRBJ2-4; D uncertain. Between the trimmed V and J ends, which lost 5 bases and 0 bases, there was a span of 11 bases. The CDR3 has 15 amino acids. Germline CDR1 and CDR2: SGHTA and FQGNSA. DNA for the CDR3: TGTGCCAGCAGCCCTACCGCACAAGCCAAAAACATTCAGTACTTC. This codes for CASSPTAQAKNIQYF.

This clonotype was detected a few times. The V gene is TRBV4-1, the J gene TRBJ2-1; 7 positions match TRBD1. CDR1 and CDR2 from the germline V gene are MGHRA and YSYEKL. V shed 1 base and J 8 bases; nucleotides not matched to a gene: 5. The CDR3 contains 14 residues. The CDR3 is CASSQVGQSHEQFF. In DNA form, the CDR3 reads TGCGCCAGCAGCCAAGTGGGACAGTCCCATGAGCAGTTCTTC.

The rearrangement uses TRBV7-3 and TRBJ2-3, with D unclear. The CDR3 loop spans 15 amino acids. V gave up 0 bases and J gave up 1 base, with 8 bases separating them. The germline CDR1 and CDR2 sequences are SGHTA and FQGTGA. The DNA of the CDR3 is TGTGCCAGCAGCTTAACGGGGTCCCGCACAGATACGCAGTATTTT. Translation gives CASSLTGSRTDTQYF.

This clonotype appeared once. This chain joins TRBV4-1 and TRBJ2-3; D is uncertain. Trimming took 0 bases from V and 0 from J, leaving 10 bases between them. CDR1 and CDR2 from the germline V gene are MGHRA and YSYEKL. This CDR3 region has 16 residues. CDR3 amino acids: CASSQDSEGSTDTQYF. Here the CDR3 DNA reads TGCGCCAGCAGCCAAGATTCAGAAGGCAGCACAGATACGCAGTATTTT.

The V gene is TRBV3-1, the J gene TRBJ2-5; D unresolved. The end of the DNA fits TRBJ2-7 better, so the J call may be wrong. Germline V gene sequence: CDR1 LGHDT, CDR2 YNNKEL (reference sequence). The CDR3 consists of 13 residues. CDR3 in amino acids: CASSQVVFGEQYF. The CDR3 DNA reads TGTGCCAGCAGCCAAGTAGTGTTTGGCGAGCAGTACTTC.

The chain carries TRBV6-6 and TRBJ1-1, with TRBD1 as a possible D gene (5 bases). Germline V gives CDR1 MNHNY, CDR2 SVGAGI (reference sequence). CDR3 length: 13 amino acids. Trimming cost V 8 bases and J 2 bases, with 12 bases left between them. The CDR3 is CASDRGINTEAFF. The CDR3 DNA follows: TGTGCCAGCGACAGAGGAATAAACACTGAAGCTTTCTTT.

This clonotype appeared a few times. The chain joins TRBV5-1 to TRBJ2-7; 10 positions match TRBD1. The CDR3 covers 16 residues. Germline V lookup: CDR1 SGHRS, CDR2 YFSETQ. With V trimmed by 4 bases and J by 2 bases, 9 bases remained unmatched. CDR3 nucleotides: TGCGCCAGCAGCCCAACCGGCGGGACAGGGGCCTACGAGCAGTACTTC. As protein: CASSPTGGTGAYEQYF.

The CDR3 region is CASSPRGSSQEQETQYF. The CDR3 coding sequence is TGCGCCAGCAGCCCCCGTGGTAGTTCGCAGGAACAAGAGACCCAGTACTTC. The V gene is TRBV4-1, the J gene TRBJ2-5; D gene uncertain. Trimming removed 4 bases from V and 2 bases from J, with 20 bases in between. The CDR3 runs to 17 residues. CDR1 and CDR2 (germline): MGHRA, YSYEKL.

V usage is TRBV9 and J usage is TRBJ1-6; 7 nucleotides line up with TRBD1. Per the germline V gene, CDR1 is SGDLS and CDR2 is YYNGEE. The CDR3 is 17 amino acids. Germline trimming cut 0 bases from V and 7 bases from J; bases unmatched to any gene: 10. The CDR3 region is CASSVDGGGQKNSPLHF. CDR3 nucleotide sequence: TGTGCCAGCAGCGTAGACGGCGGGGGACAGAAGAATTCACCCCTCCACTTT. Filled out from reference TRBV9 and TRBJ1-6, the complete variable domain reads DSGVTQTPKHLITATGQRVTLRCSPRSGDLSVYWYQQSLDQGLQFLIQYYNGEERAKGNILERFSAQQFPDLHSELNLSSLELGDSALYFCASSVDGGGQKNSPLHFGNGTRLTVT.

This clonotype occurred a few times. The rearrangement uses TRBV10-3 and TRBJ2-7; 10 bases match TRBD2. Germline V CDR1 and CDR2: ENHRY, SYGVKD. Trimming at V came to 1 base and at J to 7 bases, leaving 10 bases not matched to a gene. The length of the CDR3 is 16 residues. CDR3 amino acids: CAISELSGGAAGEQYF. CDR3 nucleotides: TGTGCCATCAGTGAGTTAAGCGGGGGGGCCGCTGGAGAGCAGTACTTC.

The rearrangement links TRBV3-1 to TRBJ2-2; D gene unclear. Germline V gene sequence: CDR1 LGHDT, CDR2 YNNKEL (reference sequence). V was cut by 8 bases and J by 6 bases, with 7 bases left in between. This CDR3 region has 11 residues. CDR3: CASFSSGELFF. The CDR3 DNA reads as TGTGCCAGCTTTTCTTCCGGGGAGCTGTTTTTT. Filled out from reference TRBV3-1 and TRBJ2-2, the complete variable domain reads DTAVSQTPKYLVTQMGNDKSIKCEQNLGHDTMYWYKQDSKKFLKIMFSYNNKELIINETVPNRFSPKSPDKAHLNLHINSLELGDSAVYFCASFSSGELFFGEGSRLTVL.

This clonotype was picked up a small number of times. The V gene is TRBV3-1, the J gene TRBJ2-7; D ambiguous. Germline assignment: CDR1 LGHDT and CDR2 YNNKEL (reference sequence). The V end lost 7 bases, the J end lost 2 bases, and 12 bases lay between the germline ends. The CDR3 spans 13 residues. CDR3 coding DNA: TGTGCCAGCAACTCCAGAGGCACCTACGAGCAGTACTTC. This gives the protein CASNSRGTYEQYF.

CDR3 DNA sequence: TGTGCCAGCAGCGTGGGGGCCCTCTTCTCCTACGAGCAGTACTTC. This encodes CASSVGALFSYEQYF. The chain combines TRBV9 with TRBJ2-7, with D possibly being TRBD1 (6 bases). V shed 2 bases and J shed 0 bases, with 12 bases lying between them. This CDR3 is 15 amino acids long. CDR1 and CDR2 from the germline V gene are SGDLS and YYNGEE.

This clonotype was detected ten times or more. V and J are TRBV5-5 and TRBJ1-4, with 7 nucleotides matching TRBD1. The ends lost 5 bases at V and 0 bases at J; junction bases unmatched: 16. Germline CDR1 is SGHKS and CDR2 is YYEKEE (reference sequence). CDR3 length: 19 residues. DNA for the CDR3: TGTGCCAGCAGTTCGAGAGGCCCGGGACAGCGTGCAACTAATGAAAAACTGTTTTTT. Encoded protein: CASSSRGPGQRATNEKLFF.

This clonotype was seen a handful of times. The chain carries TRBV7-9 and TRBJ2-7; 14 bases agree with TRBD2. This CDR3 contains 16 residues. The J segment lost 3 bases and the V segment lost 5 bases, leaving 6 bases of the junction unmatched. CDR1 is SEHNR and CDR2 is FQNEAQ in the germline V gene (reference sequence). The CDR3 DNA reads TGTGCCAGCAGCCCCCGACTAGCGGGGGGGATCTACGAGCAGTACTTC. Amino acids: CASSPRLAGGIYEQYF.

The V and J genes are TRBV6-1 and TRBJ1-2; D possibly corresponds to TRBD1 (5 bases). Trimming took 2 bases from V and 4 from J, leaving 14 bases between them. Germline values: CDR1 MNHNS, CDR2 SASEGT. CDR3 length: 15 amino acids. The CDR3 region has the DNA TGTGCCAGCAGTGAACCCCAGGGAGGTGGCTATGGCTACACCTTC. Amino acids: CASSEPQGGGYGYTF.

CDR3 loop: CASSLLDGAWPQHF. CDR3 DNA sequence: TGTGCCAGCAGCTTATTGGACGGGGCCTGGCCCCAGCATTTT. The genes are TRBV7-2 and TRBJ1-5, with TRBD1 as a possible D gene (5 bases). Per germline, CDR1 SGHTA and CDR2 FQGNSA. V was shortened by 2 bases and J by 9 bases, with 14 bases between the two germline ends. The CDR3 contains 14 residues.

This chain uses TRBV7-2 with TRBJ2-7; 10 nucleotides line up with TRBD2. Losses at the gene ends were 4 bases for V and 4 bases for J; bases not matched to a gene: 4. The CDR3 loop spans 14 amino acids. The germline V gene has CDR1 SGHTA and CDR2 FQGNSA. CDR3 in DNA: TGTGCCAGCAGCTCTCCTAGCGGGGGTTACGAGCAGTACTTC. It specifies CASSSPSGGYEQYF.

V and J are TRBV4-1 and TRBJ2-3, with 10 bases matching TRBD2. Germline V gene data show CDR1 as MGHRA and CDR2 as YSYEKL. Trimming removed 0 bases from V and 2 bases from J; junction bases left unmatched: 5. CDR3 length equals 17 residues. The CDR3 region is CASSQDSSGGDTDTQYF. CDR3 nucleotides: TGCGCCAGCAGCCAAGATTCCAGCGGGGGGGACACAGATACGCAGTATTTT.

The table lists this clonotype with a few counts. The chain employs TRBV7-9 and TRBJ2-3; 8 bases match TRBD2. V lost 5 bases, J lost 3 bases, and 7 bases stayed unmatched. This CDR3 has 15 amino acids. Germline V CDR1 and CDR2: SEHNR, FQNEAQ (reference sequence). The CDR3 loop reads CASSPYIAGTDTQYF. The CDR3 nucleotides read TGTGCCAGCAGCCCATATATAGCGGGGACAGATACGCAGTATTTT.

There are a few counts of this clonotype. This sequence joins TRBV27 and TRBJ2-7; no reliable D call. Germline V gene sequence: CDR1 MNHEY, CDR2 SMNVEV (reference sequence). This CDR3 has 10 residues. Trimming took 7 bases from V and 3 from J, leaving 4 bases between them. CDR3 sequence reads: CASTLYEQYF. In DNA form, the CDR3 reads TGTGCCAGCACCCTCTACGAGCAGTACTTC.

For this clonotype: Germline and junction disagree at one end, which may indicate a read error. This chain links TRBV28 with TRBJ1-2; the D is unclear. In germline, CDR1 is MDHEN, CDR2 SYDVKM. This CDR3 comprises 10 residues. The CDR3, as DNA: TGTGCCAGCAGTGCCTATGACTACACCTTC. Its protein product is CASSAYDYTF.

This clonotype was found a few times. The DNA of the CDR3 is TGTGCCAGCAGTGCGATGGCGGGCCGAGGCTACACCTTC. Translated: CASSAMAGRGYTF. This chain uses TRBV2 with TRBJ1-2; D remains ambiguous. CDR3 length: 13 residues. The germline V and J ends were trimmed by 4 bases and 8 bases, with 14 bases remaining between them. Germline loops: CDR1 SNHLY, CDR2 FYNNEI.

The table lists this clonotype with a few counts. The V call is TRBV25-1, the J call TRBJ2-4; D not resolved. The J call is doubtful: the DNA matches TRBJ2-7 better. The CDR3 contains 11 residues. Germline V gene sequence: CDR1 MGHDK, CDR2 SYGVNS. Here the CDR3 reads CASRIDYEQYF. The CDR3, as DNA: TGTGCCAGCAGGATTGACTACGAGCAGTACTTC.

This clonotype was counted a single time. The chain has TRBV25-1 and TRBJ2-3; 8 positions match TRBD2. The CDR3 runs 16 residues. V was clipped by 4 bases and J by 2 bases; unmatched bases: 8. The V gene's germline CDR1 is MGHDK and CDR2 SYGVNS. The CDR3 DNA follows: TGTGCCAGCAGTGGATTCGGGACTAGGAACACAGATACGCAGTATTTT. As protein: CASSGFGTRNTDTQYF.